These T cell receptor beta chains were read from a single sample in a study of blood T cell repertoires in COVID-19. Generated by immunoSEQ multiplex PCR, the TCRdb table keeps only in-frame clones and is missing some. The sample holds around 270,000 clones, 80% to 90% seen once. Sample: PBMCs or T cells enriched from blood (not recorded which). These receptor sequences come from a woman aged 25 to 39 who had recovered from COVID-19. Both conserved end residues are part of each CDR3. Each record gives: clone size, J gene, D gene, V gene, CDR3 protein, CDR3 DNA. The D gene is left open where the match is weak. Clone size is given for some rows only: seen once, a few or many times, or a class if the clone is expanded.

clone_size: NA; j_call: TRBJ2-3; d_call: NA; v_call: TRBV7-2; cdr3_aa: CASSLDLRSTDTQYF; cdr3_nt: TGTGCCAGCAGCTTAGATTTACGGAGCACAGATACGCAGTATTTT
clone_size: NA; j_call: TRBJ1-1; d_call: NA; v_call: TRBV29-1; cdr3_aa: CSVAGRANTEAFF; cdr3_nt: TGCAGCGTTGCTGGCAGGGCGAACACTGAAGCTTTCTTT
clone_size: once; j_call: TRBJ1-2; d_call: NA; v_call: TRBV3-1/TRBV3-2; cdr3_aa: CASSQAGGYYGYTF; cdr3_nt: TGTGCCAGCAGCCAAGCGGGGGGTTACTATGGCTACACCTTC
clone_size: NA; j_call: TRBJ1-5; d_call: TRBD1; v_call: TRBV5-8; cdr3_aa: CASSLADRQRQPQHF; cdr3_nt: TGTGCCAGCAGCTTGGCGGACAGGCAACGACAGCCCCAGCATTTT
clone_size: once; j_call: TRBJ1-4; d_call: NA; v_call: TRBV18; cdr3_aa: CASSPGGQEKLFF; cdr3_nt: TGTGCCAGCTCCCCCGGGGGGCAGGAAAAACTGTTTTTT
clone_size: NA; j_call: TRBJ2-7; d_call: NA; v_call: TRBV7-8; cdr3_aa: CASSLADGPYEQYF; cdr3_nt: TGTGCCAGCAGCTTAGCGGATGGGCCCTACGAGCAGTACTTC
clone_size: NA; j_call: TRBJ2-7; d_call: NA; v_call: TRBV28; cdr3_aa: CASSILNYEQYF; cdr3_nt: TGTGCCAGCAGTATCTTAAACTACGAGCAGTACTTC
clone_size: NA; j_call: TRBJ1-1; d_call: NA; v_call: TRBV19; cdr3_aa: CASSILGAGGAEAFF; cdr3_nt: TGTGCCAGTAGTATTTTGGGGGCGGGAGGCGCTGAAGCTTTCTTT
clone_size: NA; j_call: TRBJ1-1; d_call: NA; v_call: TRBV28; cdr3_aa: CASSLGAGGNTEAFF; cdr3_nt: TGTGCCAGCAGTTTAGGGGCTGGGGGCAACACTGAAGCTTTCTTT
clone_size: NA; j_call: TRBJ1-2; d_call: NA; v_call: TRBV7-8; cdr3_aa: CASSSTSSYTF; cdr3_nt: TGTGCCAGCAGTTCTACGTCATCGTACACCTTC
clone_size: NA; j_call: TRBJ1-6; d_call: NA; v_call: TRBV9; cdr3_aa: CASSAHFNSPLHF; cdr3_nt: TGTGCCAGCAGCGCCCACTTTAATTCACCCCTCCACTTT
clone_size: once; j_call: TRBJ2-7; d_call: NA; v_call: TRBV27; cdr3_aa: CASRPGTSFYEQYF; cdr3_nt: TGTGCCAGCAGACCCGGAACTAGCTTTTACGAGCAGTACTTC
clone_size: NA; j_call: TRBJ2-5; d_call: TRBD1; v_call: TRBV7-9; cdr3_aa: CASSNRQGAMETQYF; cdr3_nt: TGTGCCAGCAGCAATCGACAGGGGGCAATGGAGACCCAGTACTTC
clone_size: NA; j_call: TRBJ1-1; d_call: NA; v_call: TRBV21-1; cdr3_aa: CASSKAGGEAFF; cdr3_nt: TGTGCCAGCAGCAAAGCGGGGGGTGAAGCTTTCTTT
clone_size: NA; j_call: TRBJ2-7; d_call: NA; v_call: TRBV12-3/TRBV12-4; cdr3_aa: CASSFPPNFEQYF; cdr3_nt: TGTGCCAGCAGTTTCCCACCCAACTTCGAGCAGTACTTC
clone_size: few; j_call: TRBJ2-7; d_call: TRBD1; v_call: TRBV5-1; cdr3_aa: CASSPHPGQGTLSPYEQYF; cdr3_nt: TGCGCCAGCAGCCCCCATCCGGGACAGGGAACCCTTTCCCCCTACGAGCAGTACTTC
clone_size: NA; j_call: TRBJ1-4; d_call: NA; v_call: TRBV11-2; cdr3_aa: CASSLVRGKLFF; cdr3_nt: TGTGCCAGCAGCTTAGTACGGGGGAAACTGTTTTTT
clone_size: NA; j_call: TRBJ2-7; d_call: TRBD2; v_call: TRBV6-5; cdr3_aa: CASMPGLAYEQYF; cdr3_nt: TGTGCCAGCATGCCGGGACTAGCTTACGAGCAGTACTTC
clone_size: NA; j_call: TRBJ2-1; d_call: TRBD1; v_call: TRBV19; cdr3_aa: CASKDRGINEQFF; cdr3_nt: TGTGCCAGTAAAGACAGGGGGATAAATGAGCAGTTCTTC
clone_size: NA; j_call: TRBJ1-5; d_call: TRBD1; v_call: TRBV6-5; cdr3_aa: CASSTGTAYQPQHF; cdr3_nt: TGTGCCAGCAGTACCGGGACAGCTTATCAGCCCCAGCATTTT
clone_size: NA; j_call: TRBJ2-5; d_call: TRBD2; v_call: TRBV5-1; cdr3_aa: CASRSTSGGAGETQYF; cdr3_nt: TGCGCCAGCAGGTCGACTAGCGGGGGGGCCGGGGAGACCCAGTACTTC
clone_size: NA; j_call: TRBJ2-7; d_call: NA; v_call: TRBV4-1; cdr3_aa: CASSLPRGEQYF; cdr3_nt: TGCGCCAGCAGCCTTCCCCGAGGAGAGCAGTACTTC
clone_size: NA; j_call: TRBJ1-2; d_call: NA; v_call: TRBV9; cdr3_aa: CASSVEGSDGYTF; cdr3_nt: TGTGCCAGCAGCGTAGAGGGGTCGGATGGCTACACCTTC
clone_size: NA; j_call: TRBJ1-4; d_call: NA; v_call: TRBV5-1; cdr3_aa: CASSSKVQGTNEKLFF; cdr3_nt: TGCGCCAGCAGTTCCAAGGTTCAGGGAACTAATGAAAAACTGTTTTTT
clone_size: NA; j_call: TRBJ1-2; d_call: NA; v_call: TRBV15; cdr3_aa: CATSSPRDGGYGYTF; cdr3_nt: TGTGCCACCAGCAGTCCCCGGGACGGGGGCTATGGCTACACCTTC
clone_size: NA; j_call: TRBJ1-5; d_call: NA; v_call: TRBV6-5; cdr3_aa: CASSFQRQISNQPQHF; cdr3_nt: TGTGCCAGCAGTTTCCAGAGACAGATTAGCAATCAGCCCCAGCATTTT
clone_size: NA; j_call: TRBJ2-7; d_call: NA; v_call: TRBV29-1; cdr3_aa: CSAYSNPSSYEQYF; cdr3_nt: TGCAGCGCCTACAGCAATCCCAGCTCCTACGAGCAGTACTTC
clone_size: NA; j_call: TRBJ1-1; d_call: NA; v_call: TRBV28; cdr3_aa: CASILIGNRATEAFF; cdr3_nt: TGTGCCAGCATCCTGATTGGGAACAGGGCCACTGAAGCTTTCTTT
clone_size: NA; j_call: TRBJ2-5; d_call: NA; v_call: TRBV5-6; cdr3_aa: CASSLDVAKQETQYF; cdr3_nt: TGTGCCAGCAGCTTGGATGTAGCAAAGCAAGAGACCCAGTACTTC
clone_size: NA; j_call: TRBJ1-1; d_call: NA; v_call: TRBV7-2; cdr3_aa: CASSLSRGWNTEAFF; cdr3_nt: TGTGCCAGCAGCTTAAGTAGGGGTTGGAACACTGAAGCTTTCTTT
clone_size: NA; j_call: TRBJ2-7; d_call: TRBD2; v_call: TRBV9; cdr3_aa: CASSGDGGSYEQYF; cdr3_nt: TGTGCCAGCAGCGGGGACGGGGGGTCCTACGAGCAGTACTTC